This paragraph reports one T cell receptor (beta chain). Its antigen is as yet unknown. Primers: 60 Vbeta forward and 13 Jbeta reverse. Clones were sequenced by immunoSEQ multiplex PCR, and TCRdb holds only the in-frame ones, with some missing. The repertoire holds under 90,000 clones, with over 60% as singletons. The data belong to a study of cytomegalovirus exposure and HLA in healthy donors. Findings and caveats of the study: Compared with the roughly 700-donor mean, an Asian-associated ancestry cluster reportedly had fewer N-insertions, according to a later analysis. As a later analysis revealed, most CMV-associated TCR beta chains appeared HLA-restricted.

V dropped 5 bases and J dropped 7; count of bases not matched to a gene: 11. CDR3 size: 16 residues. The germline CDR1 and CDR2 sequences are SGHRS and YFSETQ. Source material: PBMCs. The chain employs TRBV5-1 and TRBJ2-2; TRBD2 matches 10 bases. The TCR sequence derives from a man aged 35-49 years in good health and CMV-seropositive. DNA of the CDR3: TGCGCCAGCAGTAATCCAAGCGGGAGGGCCGTCGGGGAGCTGTTTTTT. It specifies CASSNPSGRAVGELFF.